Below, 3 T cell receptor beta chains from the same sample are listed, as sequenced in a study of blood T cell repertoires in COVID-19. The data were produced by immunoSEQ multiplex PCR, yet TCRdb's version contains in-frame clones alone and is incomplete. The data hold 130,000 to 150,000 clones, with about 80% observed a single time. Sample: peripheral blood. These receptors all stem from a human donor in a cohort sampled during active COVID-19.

The CDR3 bases are TGTGCCAGCAGTTTGCGGGGGGGCTTCAATGAGCAGTTCTTC. It specifies CASSLRGGFNEQFF. The chain joins TRBV6-5 to TRBJ2-1, with TRBD2 matching over 9 bases. With V trimmed by 4 bases and J by 6 bases, 4 bases remained unmatched. Germline CDR1 reads MNHEY; CDR2 reads SVGAGI. CDR3 length: 14 residues.

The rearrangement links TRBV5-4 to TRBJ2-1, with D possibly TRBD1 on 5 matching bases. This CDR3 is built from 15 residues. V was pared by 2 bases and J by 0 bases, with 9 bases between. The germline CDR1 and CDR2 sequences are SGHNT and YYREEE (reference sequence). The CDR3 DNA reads TGTGCCAGCAGCTTAAAGGGGTCCTCCTACAATGAGCAGTTCTTC. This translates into CASSLKGSSYNEQFF.

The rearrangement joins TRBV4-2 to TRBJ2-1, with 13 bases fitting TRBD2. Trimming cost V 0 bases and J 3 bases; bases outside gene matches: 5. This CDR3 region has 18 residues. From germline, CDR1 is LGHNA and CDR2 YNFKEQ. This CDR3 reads CASSQDPGLAGVYNEQFF. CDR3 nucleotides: TGTGCCAGCAGCCAAGATCCCGGACTAGCGGGGGTCTACAATGAGCAGTTCTTC.